Listed below are T cell receptor beta chains from one sample, sequenced in a study of T cells in Graves' hyperthyroidism and ophthalmopathy. TCRdb re-derived calls from the multiplex PCR reads in MiXCR, one entry per CDR3 protein. The table includes fewer than 200,000 distinct CDR3 sequences, about 9.4% detected once. Specimen: blood. The receptor source for this set is a woman aged 18-29 years with Graves' hyperthyroidism that later progressed to Graves' ophthalmopathy. The CDR3 runs from the conserved cysteine through the conserved F or W. Fields, in order: D gene, J gene, V gene, clone size, CDR3 DNA, CDR3 protein. A D gene is named only where the DNA matches it firmly. Size is stated for part of the rows, as once, few or many counts, or as a class when the clone is expanded.

d_gene: TRBD1; j_gene: TRBJ2-7; v_gene: TRBV20-1; abundance: many; CDR3nt: TGCAGTGCTGTAGGATGGGGACAGCCCTACGAGCAGTACTTC; CDR3aa: CSAVGWGQPYEQYF
d_gene: .; j_gene: TRBJ1-6; v_gene: TRBV20-1; abundance: many; CDR3nt: TGCAGTGGCACGACAGCTCAAAATAATTCACCCCTCCACTTT; CDR3aa: CSGTTAQNNSPLHF
d_gene: TRBD1; j_gene: TRBJ2-5; v_gene: TRBV6-2/TRBV6-3; abundance: many; CDR3nt: TGTGCCAGCAGACAACAGGGGGCGGACGTGACCCAGTACTTC; CDR3aa: CASRQQGADVTQYF
d_gene: .; j_gene: TRBJ2-6; v_gene: TRBV24-1; abundance: many; CDR3nt: TGTGCCACCAGTGCGGGCGCCTCTGGGGCCAACGTCCTGACTTTC; CDR3aa: CATSAGASGANVLTF
d_gene: .; j_gene: TRBJ2-1; v_gene: TRBV18; abundance: many; CDR3nt: TGTGCCAGCTCACCAATGGGGTGGAATGAGCAGTTCTTC; CDR3aa: CASSPMGWNEQFF
d_gene: .; j_gene: TRBJ2-7; v_gene: TRBV30; abundance: many; CDR3nt: TGTGCCTGGAGTGTACACCTTGGGCCCTTTTACGAGCAGTACTTC; CDR3aa: CAWSVHLGPFYEQYF
d_gene: TRBD2; j_gene: TRBJ2-3; v_gene: TRBV7-9; abundance: few; CDR3nt: TGTGCCAGCAGCCCGCTGGGGCGGGAGGGCGCAGATACGCAGTATTTT; CDR3aa: CASSPLGREGADTQYF
d_gene: .; j_gene: TRBJ1-1; v_gene: TRBV5-1; abundance: .; CDR3nt: TGCGCCAGCAGCTTTGGGAGCAACGGGGGTGACACTGAAGCTTTCTTT; CDR3aa: CASSFGSNGGDTEAFF
d_gene: .; j_gene: TRBJ2-2; v_gene: TRBV29-1; abundance: many; CDR3nt: TGCAGCGTGATGTTCCCACACCTGGGCACCGGGGAGCTGTTTTTT; CDR3aa: CSVMFPHLGTGELFF
d_gene: TRBD2; j_gene: TRBJ2-1; v_gene: TRBV5-1; abundance: few; CDR3nt: TGCGCCAGCAGCTTGGTGGGGACTAGCGGGAGGAAGTCTTACAATGAGCAGTTCTTC; CDR3aa: CASSLVGTSGRKSYNEQFF
d_gene: TRBD2; j_gene: TRBJ2-3; v_gene: TRBV6-1; abundance: .; CDR3nt: TGTGCCAGCAGCCTCGGACTAGCGGGGACAAACACAGATACGCAGTATTTT; CDR3aa: CASSLGLAGTNTDTQYF
d_gene: TRBD1; j_gene: TRBJ2-2; v_gene: TRBV30; abundance: few; CDR3nt: TGTGCCCTCGGGACAGGGGGCCTTGACGGGGAGCTGTTTTTT; CDR3aa: CALGTGGLDGELFF
d_gene: .; j_gene: TRBJ2-2; v_gene: TRBV7-3; abundance: many; CDR3nt: TGTGCCAGCAGCCAGCGAACGCCCGGGGAGCTGTTTTTT; CDR3aa: CASSQRTPGELFF
d_gene: .; j_gene: TRBJ2-2; v_gene: TRBV4-1; abundance: few; CDR3nt: TGCGCCAGCAGCCAAGACGGTGGGGCCGGGGAGCTGTTTTTT; CDR3aa: CASSQDGGAGELFF
d_gene: .; j_gene: TRBJ1-1; v_gene: TRBV6-1; abundance: many; CDR3nt: TGTGCCAGCAGTGTTTATAGTGGGGATGGAGCTTTCTTT; CDR3aa: CASSVYSGDGAFF
d_gene: TRBD2; j_gene: TRBJ2-3; v_gene: TRBV18; abundance: many; CDR3nt: TGTGCCAGCTCACCCCTCGGCGGGGGGGATGGAGATACGCAGTATTTT; CDR3aa: CASSPLGGGDGDTQYF
d_gene: TRBD2; j_gene: TRBJ2-5; v_gene: TRBV19; abundance: .; CDR3nt: TGTGCCAGTAGGGCCTCGGGGGGGGCCCCCCAAGAGACCCAGTACTTC; CDR3aa: CASRASGGAPQETQYF
d_gene: .; j_gene: TRBJ2-5; v_gene: TRBV5-1; abundance: few; CDR3nt: TGCGCCAGCAGCTCTACCTCGGGGATGGGAGAGACCCAGTACTTC; CDR3aa: CASSSTSGMGETQYF
d_gene: TRBD1; j_gene: TRBJ2-2; v_gene: TRBV10-3; abundance: many; CDR3nt: TGTGCCATCAGGGGGGACAGAACGAACACCGGGGAGCTGTTTTTT; CDR3aa: CAIRGDRTNTGELFF
d_gene: .; j_gene: TRBJ1-4; v_gene: TRBV20-1; abundance: many; CDR3nt: TGCAGTGCTAGAGGTGGGCAGGAGGATGAAAAACTGTTTTTT; CDR3aa: CSARGGQEDEKLFF
d_gene: .; j_gene: TRBJ1-1; v_gene: TRBV20-1; abundance: many; CDR3nt: TGCAGTGCCCGGGGGGTGAACACTGAAGCTTTCTTT; CDR3aa: CSARGVNTEAFF
d_gene: .; j_gene: TRBJ2-7; v_gene: TRBV5-4; abundance: few; CDR3nt: TGTGCCAGCAGCTTGGCGGTGGGGGAGTACGAGCAGTACTTC; CDR3aa: CASSLAVGEYEQYF
d_gene: .; j_gene: TRBJ1-3; v_gene: TRBV28; abundance: many; CDR3nt: TGTGCCAGCAGTTCCCAAGAGGGATCTGGAAACACCATATATTTT; CDR3aa: CASSSQEGSGNTIYF
d_gene: TRBD1; j_gene: TRBJ1-2; v_gene: TRBV10-3; abundance: few; CDR3nt: TGTGCCATCAGTGAGACAGGGGGCGCATTTGGCTACACCTTC; CDR3aa: CAISETGGAFGYTF
d_gene: .; j_gene: TRBJ2-7; v_gene: TRBV5-1; abundance: many; CDR3nt: TGCGCCAGCAGCACCGGGACGAGAGATGGGGAGCAGTACTTC; CDR3aa: CASSTGTRDGEQYF
d_gene: TRBD1; j_gene: TRBJ2-7; v_gene: TRBV2; abundance: many; CDR3nt: TGTGCCAGCAGTAGGGACAGGGACTACGAGCAGTACTTC; CDR3aa: CASSRDRDYEQYF
d_gene: TRBD2; j_gene: TRBJ2-1; v_gene: TRBV2; abundance: many; CDR3nt: TGTGCCAGCAGTGCACTAGCGAATAATGAGCAGTTCTTC; CDR3aa: CASSALANNEQFF
d_gene: .; j_gene: TRBJ2-5; v_gene: TRBV30; abundance: many; CDR3nt: TGTGCCTGGAGTTGGAGAAACATGAGGGAGACCCAGTACTTC; CDR3aa: CAWSWRNMRETQYF
d_gene: .; j_gene: TRBJ2-7; v_gene: TRBV27; abundance: many; CDR3nt: TGTGCCAGCAGCTCTTTCGAGGAGCAGTACTTC; CDR3aa: CASSSFEEQYF
d_gene: .; j_gene: TRBJ2-3; v_gene: TRBV7-3; abundance: many; CDR3nt: TGTGCCAGCAGCCGGGATGGGGGGACAGATACGCAGTATTTT; CDR3aa: CASSRDGGTDTQYF
d_gene: TRBD2; j_gene: TRBJ2-1; v_gene: TRBV11-3; abundance: .; CDR3nt: TGTGCCAGCAGCCGACCTGGGACTAGCGGGAGGACTGAGCAGTTCTTC; CDR3aa: CASSRPGTSGRTEQFF
d_gene: TRBD2; j_gene: TRBJ2-5; v_gene: TRBV5-1; abundance: .; CDR3nt: TGCGCCAGCAGCTTGGGGGTGGGAGGGATCCAAGAGACCCAGTACTTC; CDR3aa: CASSLGVGGIQETQYF
d_gene: .; j_gene: TRBJ2-2; v_gene: TRBV3-1; abundance: many; CDR3nt: TGTGCCAGCAGCCTAAATTGGGGCAAGACCGGGGAGCTGTTTTTT; CDR3aa: CASSLNWGKTGELFF
d_gene: .; j_gene: TRBJ2-1; v_gene: TRBV20-1; abundance: few; CDR3nt: TGCAGTGCTAGGGGGGCCACGAGCTCCTACAATGAGCAGTTCTTC; CDR3aa: CSARGATSSYNEQFF
d_gene: TRBD2; j_gene: TRBJ2-2; v_gene: TRBV11-2; abundance: many; CDR3nt: TGTGCCAGCAGCTTCACGGGAGGCGCGGGCACCGGGGAGCTGTTTTTT; CDR3aa: CASSFTGGAGTGELFF
d_gene: .; j_gene: TRBJ2-4; v_gene: TRBV6-1; abundance: many; CDR3nt: TGTGCCAGCAGTGAAGTCGAATGGGCCAAAAACATTCAGTACTTC; CDR3aa: CASSEVEWAKNIQYF
d_gene: TRBD1; j_gene: TRBJ2-4; v_gene: TRBV2; abundance: many; CDR3nt: TGTGCCAGCAGCGCGGACAGGAGTCAAAACATTCAGTACTTC; CDR3aa: CASSADRSQNIQYF
d_gene: .; j_gene: TRBJ2-2; v_gene: TRBV4-1; abundance: few; CDR3nt: TGCGCCAGCAGCCAAGCGGGCGGGGAGCTGTTTTTT; CDR3aa: CASSQAGGELFF
d_gene: .; j_gene: TRBJ2-5; v_gene: TRBV19; abundance: many; CDR3nt: TGTGCCAGTAGTATAGCTCATCAAGAGACCCAGTACTTC; CDR3aa: CASSIAHQETQYF
d_gene: .; j_gene: TRBJ1-1; v_gene: TRBV7-9; abundance: many; CDR3nt: TGTGCCAGCAGCTTAATTAGGGGCTTTGGAACTGAAGCTTTCTTT; CDR3aa: CASSLIRGFGTEAFF
d_gene: TRBD2; j_gene: TRBJ2-1; v_gene: TRBV7-3; abundance: many; CDR3nt: TGTGCCAGCAGCTCCTCTAGCGGGTCCTACAATGAGCAGTTCTTC; CDR3aa: CASSSSSGSYNEQFF
d_gene: .; j_gene: TRBJ1-5; v_gene: TRBV30; abundance: many; CDR3nt: TGTGCCTGGAGTGTCGGCAGGGCAAATCAGCCCCAGCATTTT; CDR3aa: CAWSVGRANQPQHF